These 22 T cell receptor beta chains came from one sample sequenced in a study of cytomegalovirus exposure and HLA in healthy donors. With 60 Vbeta and 13 Jbeta primers, the PCR was carried out. Repertoires were generated with immunoSEQ multiplex PCR, while TCRdb's copy carries only in-frame clones and drops some. Of about 160,000 clones in the sample, roughly 85% were seen once. Sample: PBMCs. Receptors were obtained from a young man in good health and CMV-seropositive.

This chain connects TRBV2 to TRBJ2-5; 11 bases fit TRBD1. The junction had 4 bases not matched to a gene; V was cut back by 6 bases and J by 4 bases. The CDR3 has 14 amino acids. From germline, CDR1 is SNHLY and CDR2 FYNNEI. The chain's CDR3 is CASRDRGPGETQYF. DNA for the CDR3: TGTGCCAGCAGGGACAGGGGGCCGGGAGAGACCCAGTACTTC.

This chain links TRBV7-7 with TRBJ2-5, with D possibly matching TRBD1 (6 bases). The CDR3 runs to 16 residues. Between the trimmed V and J ends, which lost 1 base and 0 bases, there was a span of 12 bases. Germline loops: CDR1 SSHAT, CDR2 FNYEAQ (reference sequence). The CDR3 protein is CASSLGTGQNQETQYF. The CDR3 DNA sequence: TGTGCCAGCAGCTTAGGGACTGGACAGAACCAAGAGACCCAGTACTTC.

Points on this clone: Other DNA sequences within the sample encode an identical CDR3. The rearrangement uses TRBV18 and TRBJ1-4; D unclear. Trimming removed 2 bases from V and 2 bases from J, with 6 bases in between. Germline CDR1 is KGHSH and CDR2 is LQKENI. The CDR3 totals 14 residues. In DNA, the CDR3 is TGTGCCAGCTCACCAGGACTGACTAATGAAAAACTGTTTTTT. This gives the protein CASSPGLTNEKLFF.

This clone was recorded only once. This sequence joins TRBV7-2 and TRBJ2-2; possible D gene TRBD1, 5 bases. The germline V gene encodes CDR1 SGHTA and CDR2 FQGNSA. The ends were cut back, 0 bases at V and 1 base at J, with 12 bases in the middle. The CDR3 totals 17 residues. In DNA form, the CDR3 reads TGTGCCAGCAGCTTAGCGCAGGGTTCCCTGAACACCGGGGAGCTGTTTTTT. Protein sequence: CASSLAQGSLNTGELFF.

The chain links TRBV4-3 to TRBJ1-1; 9 positions match TRBD1. Germline CDR1 is LGHNA and CDR2 is YSLEER. V trimming: 1 base; J trimming: 4 bases; junction bases outside the gene matches: 7. The CDR3 consists of 16 residues. CDR3 nucleotide sequence: TGCGCCAGCAGCCAAGCAGGGACAGGGTCGGGCACTGAAGCTTTCTTT. Translating gives CASSQAGTGSGTEAFF.

The V call is TRBV5-4, the J call TRBJ1-5; D gene ambiguous. Germline V gene sequence: CDR1 SGHNT, CDR2 YYREEE (reference sequence). Trimming took 3 bases from V and 3 from J, leaving 7 bases between them. The CDR3 is made up of 13 amino acids. Here the CDR3 DNA reads TGTGCCAGCAGCTCTGACATCAATCAGCCCCAGCATTTT. Encoded protein: CASSSDINQPQHF.

The DNA of the CDR3 is TGTGCCAGCAGTTCGACTACCACCGGGGAGCTGTTTTTT. Its protein product is CASSSTTTGELFF. The chain employs TRBV6-5 and TRBJ2-2, with D possibly matching TRBD2 (5 bases). Germline CDR1 MNHEY, CDR2 SVGAGI. CDR3 length equals 13 residues. V lost 4 bases to trimming and J lost 4 bases, with 7 bases between them.

The CDR3 spells CASSSGSASYEQYF. The DNA for the CDR3 is TGTGCCAGCAGTAGCGGGTCCGCCTCCTACGAGCAGTACTTC. V and J are TRBV28 and TRBJ2-7; tentative D call: TRBD2 (6 bases). In germline, CDR1 is MDHEN, CDR2 SYDVKM. V dropped 5 bases and J dropped 0 bases, with 11 bases sitting between them. The length of the CDR3 is 14 residues. The whole variable domain, filled in from reference TRBV28 and TRBJ2-7, reads DVKVTQSSRYLVKRTGEKVFLECVQDMDHENMFWYRQDPGLGLRLIYFSYDVKMKEKGDIPEGYSVSREKKERFSLILESASTNQTSMYLCASSSGSASYEQYFGPGTRLTVT.

The chain joins TRBV7-2 to TRBJ1-5; tentative D call: TRBD1 (5 bases). V gave up 3 bases and J gave up 7 bases, with 13 bases separating them. The germline gives CDR1 SGHTA, CDR2 FQGNSA. The CDR3 sequence is 14 residues long. DNA of the CDR3: TGTGCCAGCAGCTTGTGGGGGGAGGGACAGCCCCAGCATTTT. As protein: CASSLWGEGQPQHF.

The V gene is TRBV13, the J gene TRBJ2-5; 9 bases are a match to TRBD2. The germline CDR1 and CDR2 sequences are PRHDT and FYEKMQ (reference sequence). This CDR3 is built from 18 residues. After removal of 0 bases from V and 4 bases from J, the junction contained 12 bases not matched to a gene. The CDR3 bases are TGTGCCAGCAGCTTAGGGGGCGGGGGGGCCGAGAAAGTAGAGACCCAGTACTTC. It translates to CASSLGGGGAEKVETQYF.

The chain joins TRBV7-9 to TRBJ1-6; D unclear. In germline, CDR1 is SEHNR, CDR2 FQNEAQ (reference sequence). Trimming cost V 1 base and J 0 bases, with 4 bases left between them. The CDR3 spans 15 residues. CDR3 bases: TGTGCCAGCAGCTTAGAGAGCTCCTATAATTCACCCCTCCACTTT. Its protein product is CASSLESSYNSPLHF.

This chain uses TRBV5-4 with TRBJ1-3; TRBD1 might be the D (5 bases). The ends were cut back, 9 bases at V and 4 bases at J, with 23 bases in the middle. Per germline, CDR1 SGHNT and CDR2 YYREEE (reference sequence). The CDR3 is 16 amino acids. CDR3 sequence: CATWRREVAWGNTIYF. CDR3 DNA: TGTGCCACCTGGCGCAGGGAAGTGGCCTGGGGAAACACCATATATTTT.

The genes are TRBV2 and TRBJ1-2, with D hard to call. V gave up 4 bases and J gave up 6 bases, with 15 bases separating them. Germline CDR1 is SNHLY and CDR2 is FYNNEI. The CDR3 is made up of 14 amino acids. CDR3: CASSGRTPSDGYTF. The CDR3 DNA sequence: TGTGCCAGCAGTGGCCGGACTCCGAGCGATGGCTACACCTTC.

The CDR3 loop is CASSLGQMSSYNEQFF. CDR3 coding DNA: TGTGCCAGCAGCCTGGGACAAATGAGCTCCTACAATGAGCAGTTCTTC. The rearrangement links TRBV5-4 to TRBJ2-1, with a possible D match to TRBD1 (6 bases). The V and J ends lost 4 bases and 0 bases respectively, with 14 bases between them. Germline assignment: CDR1 SGHNT and CDR2 YYREEE (reference sequence). CDR3 length equals 16 residues.

The DNA of the CDR3 is TGTGCCAGCAGTGAAGCTGGGACACGAGGCTACACCTTC. Its translation: CASSEAGTRGYTF. The rearrangement joins TRBV2 to TRBJ1-2, with a weak D call TRBD1 (6 bases). Germline V gives CDR1 SNHLY, CDR2 FYNNEI. The V end was cut by 0 bases, the J end by 8 bases, with 10 bases between. The CDR3 is 13 amino acids.

The V gene is TRBV7-2, the J gene TRBJ2-5; the match to TRBD1 covers 9 bases. V shed 5 bases, J shed 5 bases, and the junction held 9 bases outside the gene matches. This CDR3 region has 15 residues. In germline, CDR1 is SGHTA, CDR2 FQGNSA. CDR3 residues: CASSALQGAGETQYF. The CDR3 DNA reads as TGTGCCAGCAGCGCCCTACAGGGGGCGGGTGAGACCCAGTACTTC.

Only a few counts were recorded for this clone. The rearrangement uses TRBV28 and TRBJ1-4; tentative D call: TRBD1 (5 bases). CDR1 and CDR2 from the germline V gene are MDHEN and SYDVKM. This CDR3 spans 16 amino acids. Trimming stripped 1 base from V and 0 bases from J, with 9 bases between. CDR3 loop: CASSLSRGPTNEKLFF. In DNA form, the CDR3 reads TGTGCCAGCAGTTTATCGCGGGGCCCAACTAATGAAAAACTGTTTTTT.

The chain employs TRBV7-2 and TRBJ2-1; weak D call: TRBD1 (6 bases). Germline assignment: CDR1 SGHTA and CDR2 FQGNSA. This CDR3 has 14 amino acids. Trimming pared 5 bases from V and 4 bases from J, leaving 12 bases between. Here the CDR3 DNA reads TGTGCCAGCAGCCCGCGGACAGCATACAATGAGCAGTTCTTC. It specifies CASSPRTAYNEQFF.

The V call is TRBV7-9, the J call TRBJ1-5; the D gene is possibly TRBD1 (6 bases). Germline V gene lookup returns CDR1 SEHNR and CDR2 FQNEAQ (reference sequence). The CDR3 is 17 amino acids. V was pared by 5 bases and J by 0 bases, with 17 bases between. CDR3: CASSAALGQYSNQPQHF. The CDR3 nucleotides read TGTGCCAGCAGCGCTGCTTTAGGACAGTATAGCAATCAGCCCCAGCATTTT.

The rearrangement joins TRBV11-2 to TRBJ1-5; D possibly corresponds to TRBD1 (5 bases). Germline V gives CDR1 SGHAT, CDR2 FQNNGV. The CDR3 extends over 15 amino acids. V was trimmed by 0 bases and J by 3 bases, leaving 9 bases between them. DNA for the CDR3: TGTGCCAGCAGCTTAGATCCGGGGGTCAATCAGCCCCAGCATTTT. Its protein product is CASSLDPGVNQPQHF.

The V gene is TRBV5-1, the J gene TRBJ2-1, with TRBD2 identical over 10 bases. Trimming cost V 3 bases and J 2 bases; bases outside gene matches: 8. CDR1 and CDR2 from the germline V gene are SGHRS and YFSETQ. The length of the CDR3 is 17 residues. The DNA for the CDR3 is TGCGCCAGCAGCTCTAGCGGGGGCACATACGCCTACAATGAGCAGTTCTTC. Translated: CASSSSGGTYAYNEQFF.

The rearrangement uses TRBV7-8 and TRBJ2-7, with D uncertain. Germline assignment: CDR1 SGHVS and CDR2 FQNEAQ. The CDR3 runs to 11 residues. V gave up 7 bases and J gave up 2 bases, with 6 bases separating them. CDR3 residues: CASNTAYEQYF. CDR3 sequence (DNA): TGTGCCAGCAACACAGCCTACGAGCAGTACTTC.